A single sample gave rise to the 30 T cell receptor beta chains below, sequenced in a study of resident and recirculating memory T cells in vitiligo. The method was immunoSEQ multiplex PCR; TCRdb's version includes in-frame clones alone and lacks a portion of them. The table has 75,000 to 85,000 clones, about 92% seen once. Sequencing was carried out using blood. These receptors were obtained from a male donor with vitiligo.

The chain couples TRBV6-1 to TRBJ2-1; 7 nucleotides align to TRBD2. This CDR3 has 14 amino acids. After removal of 7 bases from V and 2 bases from J, the junction contained 5 bases not matched to a gene. The germline CDR1 and CDR2 sequences are MNHNS and SASEGT. The CDR3 nucleotides read TGTGCCAGCACGGGCGGGAGTACCTACAATGAGCAGTTCTTC. Its protein is CASTGGSTYNEQFF.

V gene TRBV2 combines with J gene TRBJ1-4; possible D gene TRBD1, 5 bases. V lost 7 bases and J 7 bases, leaving 10 bases between the germline ends. Germline CDR1 is SNHLY and CDR2 is FYNNEI. The CDR3 contains 12 residues. The DNA of the CDR3 is TGTGCCAGCACAGGGTTCGGTGAAAAACTGTTTTTT. Its protein product is CASTGFGEKLFF.

V usage is TRBV27 and J usage is TRBJ1-5; the D is unclear. V was clipped by 3 bases and J by 7 bases, with 10 bases between them. Germline V lookup: CDR1 MNHEY, CDR2 SMNVEV (reference sequence). This CDR3 is 13 amino acids long. For the CDR3, the DNA is TGTGCCAGCAGTTTTGCCCCTCTACAGCCCCAGCATTTT. Translating it yields CASSFAPLQPQHF.

The chain is built from TRBV9 and TRBJ2-1; perhaps TRBD1 as D (5 bases). The CDR3 sequence is 16 residues long. V lost 4 bases to trimming and J lost 7 bases, with 21 bases between them. The germline V gene has CDR1 SGDLS and CDR2 YYNGEE. The CDR3 region has the DNA TGTGCCAGCAGCACCGTCGGGTTAGGGGATTGGAATGAGCAGTTCTTC. Its protein product is CASSTVGLGDWNEQFF.

This chain connects TRBV5-6 to TRBJ2-7, with 8 bases matching TRBD1. Germline-derived CDR1 and CDR2 are SGHDT and YYEEEE. The CDR3 is 13 amino acids. Trimming at V came to 4 bases and at J to 6 bases, leaving 6 bases not matched to a gene. The CDR3 is CASSVGQASEQYF. The CDR3 DNA reads TGTGCCAGCAGCGTGGGACAGGCGAGCGAGCAGTACTTC.

This clone appeared once. The chain recombines TRBV9 with TRBJ2-1; 10 bases map to TRBD2. The CDR3 spans 22 residues. Germline trimming cut 4 bases from V and 0 bases from J; bases unmatched to any gene: 22. Germline-derived CDR1 and CDR2 are SGDLS and YYNGEE. The CDR3 is CASSQRGGARLAGQSSYNEQFF. DNA of the CDR3: TGTGCCAGCAGCCAAAGGGGGGGGGCGCGACTAGCGGGTCAGAGCTCCTACAATGAGCAGTTCTTC.

The rearrangement joins TRBV2 to TRBJ1-5; D is unresolved. The CDR3 runs 11 residues. The germline V gene has CDR1 SNHLY and CDR2 FYNNEI. Trimming removed 5 bases from V and 6 bases from J, with 5 bases in between. The DNA of the CDR3 is TGTGCCAGCAGTTCTAGTCAGCCCCAGCATTTT. Its translation is CASSSSQPQHF.

The chain is built from TRBV7-2 and TRBJ1-5, with 9 bases that match TRBD1. This CDR3 spans 15 amino acids. Per germline, CDR1 SGHTA and CDR2 FQGNSA. Losses at the gene ends were 6 bases for V and 5 bases for J; bases not matched to a gene: 8. The CDR3 region is CASRLRTGDYQPQHF. CDR3 nucleotide sequence: TGTGCCAGCAGATTAAGGACAGGGGATTATCAGCCCCAGCATTTT.

For this clone: This sample also contains other DNA sequences that code for the same CDR3. V is TRBV29-1 and J is TRBJ2-1; no firm D call. V was cut by 4 bases and J by 6 bases, with 19 bases left in between. This CDR3 comprises 15 residues. Germline CDR1 reads SQVTM; CDR2 reads ANQGSEA. The CDR3 nucleotides are TGCAGCGTTGGTGGTTCGGCCGCGGCGTCCAATGAGCAGTTCTTC. It codes for CSVGGSAAASNEQFF.

The J gene is TRBJ2-7, the V gene TRBV11-2, with TRBD2 identical over 7 bases. The CDR3 has 16 residues. Looked up from germline, CDR1 is SGHAT and CDR2 is FQNNGV. V lost 4 bases to trimming and J lost 7 bases; unmatched junction nucleotides: 16. CDR3 nucleotides: TGTGCCAGCAGCTGGGCCCCCGGACTAGGGGATGGGGAGCAGTACTTC. Its protein product is CASSWAPGLGDGEQYF. The full variable domain, completed using reference TRBV11-2 and TRBJ2-7, is EAGVAQSPRYKIIEKRQSVAFWCNPISGHATLYWYQQILGQGPKLLIQFQNNGVVDDSQLPKDRFSAERLKGVDSTLKIQPAKLEDSAVYLCASSWAPGLGDGEQYFGPGTRLTVT.

The chain employs TRBV5-1 and TRBJ2-4; TRBD2 matches at 8 bases. Germline V gene sequence: CDR1 SGHRS, CDR2 YFSETQ. The junction had 13 bases not matched to a gene; V was cut back by 0 bases and J by 14 bases. The CDR3 is 15 amino acids. CDR3 loop: CASSLGRGGGGVEYF. In DNA form, the CDR3 reads TGCGCCAGCAGCTTGGGCCGGGGGGGCGGAGGGGTAGAGTACTTC.

The chain uses TRBV5-1 and TRBJ2-4, with 11 bases aligning to TRBD2. Per the germline V gene, CDR1 is SGHRS and CDR2 is YFSETQ. CDR3 size: 21 residues. The V gene end was trimmed by 2 bases and the J gene end by 2 bases; junction bases not matched to a gene: 18. DNA of the CDR3: TGCGCCAGCAGCTTCTGGGGGGGGATACTAGCGGGAGTCCCCCCCAAAAACATTCAGTACTTC. It yields the protein CASSFWGGILAGVPPKNIQYF.

The chain carries TRBV6-6 and TRBJ1-4; D possibly corresponds to TRBD1 (5 bases). Trimming took 2 bases from V and 2 from J, leaving 12 bases between them. Germline assignment: CDR1 MNHNY and CDR2 SVGAGI (reference sequence). The CDR3 has 16 residues. The CDR3 is CASSYGGGGTNEKLFF. The DNA for the CDR3 is TGTGCCAGCAGTTACGGGGGGGGTGGGACTAATGAAAAACTGTTTTTT.

The CDR3 here is CASSPPSGVEQYF. Here the CDR3 DNA reads TGTGCCAGCTCACCACCATCAGGGGTCGAGCAGTACTTC. The chain combines TRBV18 with TRBJ2-7; TRBD1 is a possible D gene (6 bases). This CDR3 contains 13 residues. The V end was cut by 0 bases, the J end by 6 bases, with 9 bases between. Germline V gene sequence: CDR1 KGHSH, CDR2 LQKENI.

J is TRBJ1-2 and V is TRBV21-1. TRBV21-1 represents a pseudogene. The CDR3 spans 13 residues. CDR3 loop: CASRGGQNYGYTF. CDR3 DNA: TGTGCCAGCAGGGGGGGTCAGAACTATGGCTACACCTTC.

The gene calls are TRBV7-2 and TRBJ1-1; TRBD1 agrees at 7 bases. Per germline, CDR1 SGHTA and CDR2 FQGNSA. The CDR3 contains 12 residues. V lost 5 bases and J lost 7; bases outside the gene matches: 4. The DNA of the CDR3 is TGTGCCAGCAGCCCCCGGACAGGTGAAGCTTTCTTT. This sequence encodes CASSPRTGEAFF.

V is TRBV30 and J is TRBJ2-1; tentatively, D is TRBD2 (5 bases). The CDR3 totals 15 residues. Germline values: CDR1 GTSNPN, CDR2 SVGIG (reference sequence). The ends were cut back, 8 bases at V and 1 base at J, with 18 bases in the middle. The CDR3 sequence is CARGGLVWSYNEQFF. The CDR3 DNA reads as TGTGCCCGGGGTGGGCTAGTATGGTCCTACAATGAGCAGTTCTTC. The entire variable domain, with the rest obtained from reference TRBV30 and TRBJ2-1, is as follows: SQTIHQWPATLVQPVGSPLSLECTVEGTSNPNLYWYRQAAGRGLQLLFYSVGIGQISSEVPQNLSASRPQDRQFILSSKKLLLSDSGFYLCARGGLVWSYNEQFFGPGTRLTVL.

V is TRBV4-1 and J is TRBJ2-2, with TRBD2 as a possible D gene (5 bases). Germline V lookup: CDR1 MGHRA, CDR2 YSYEKL. With 4 bases removed from V and 0 bases from J, the gap between germline ends came to 21 bases. This CDR3 is 19 amino acids long. The CDR3 DNA sequence: TGCGCCAGCAGCCCCCTAGTCGGGGTCGCCAGAGCGAACACCGGGGAGCTGTTTTTT. This codes for CASSPLVGVARANTGELFF.

The sample holds one count of this clone. The chain is built from TRBV27 and TRBJ1-2, with TRBD1 identical over 7 bases. CDR1 and CDR2 from the germline V gene are MNHEY and SMNVEV (reference sequence). This CDR3 spans 15 amino acids. Trimming cost V 3 bases and J 3 bases; bases outside gene matches: 7. CDR3 amino acids: CASSFTGTAYYGYTF. The CDR3 DNA follows: TGTGCCAGCAGTTTTACCGGGACAGCCTACTATGGCTACACCTTC.

The V and J genes are TRBV6-6 and TRBJ2-3; 7 positions agree with TRBD2. Germline-derived CDR1 and CDR2 are MNHNY and SVGAGI (reference sequence). J lost 4 bases, V lost 7 bases, and 11 bases had no gene match. The CDR3 sequence is 15 residues long. CDR3 loop: CASKKRREQADTQYF. Here the CDR3 DNA reads TGTGCCAGCAAGAAGCGGCGGGAGCAGGCAGATACGCAGTATTTT.

The chain links TRBV9 to TRBJ2-7; TRBD1 agrees at 9 bases. CDR1 and CDR2 from the germline V gene are SGDLS and YYNGEE. This CDR3 is 14 amino acids long. Germline trimming cut 3 bases from V and 9 bases from J; bases unmatched to any gene: 10. The CDR3 loop is CASSEPGQGSRQYF. Written as DNA, the CDR3 is TGTGCCAGCAGCGAACCGGGACAGGGCTCCCGGCAGTACTTC.

The chain is built from TRBV7-8 and TRBJ2-1; D remains unclear. CDR3 length: 14 amino acids. CDR1 is SGHVS, CDR2 FQNEAQ, per germline. V was shortened by 1 base and J by 7 bases, with 11 bases between the two germline ends. The DNA of the CDR3 is TGTGCCAGCAGCTTAGGTAATCAGAGGAATGAGCAGTTCTTC. It translates to CASSLGNQRNEQFF.

The CDR3 nucleotides are TGTGCCTGGAGTTCCCAGGGTGATCAGCCCCAGCATTTT. This translates into CAWSSQGDQPQHF. The chain couples TRBV30 to TRBJ1-5; tentatively, D is TRBD1 (5 bases). The CDR3 consists of 13 residues. Trimming took off 2 bases at V and 5 bases at J, with 10 bases between the two ends. Germline V gives CDR1 GTSNPN, CDR2 SVGIG (reference sequence).

The chain employs TRBV4-1 and TRBJ2-7, with D uncertain. V was pared by 4 bases and J by 7 bases, with 23 bases between. Germline V gene sequence: CDR1 MGHRA, CDR2 YSYEKL. The length of the CDR3 is 16 residues. The CDR3 here is CASSLSTVSTPGEQYF. In DNA, the CDR3 is TGCGCCAGCAGCCTCTCGACTGTTTCCACCCCCGGGGAGCAGTACTTC.

Here the CDR3 reads CASSQGTAQETQYF. DNA for the CDR3: TGCGCCAGCAGCCAAGGGACAGCTCAAGAGACCCAGTACTTC. The V call is TRBV5-1, the J call TRBJ2-5; the match to TRBD1 covers 7 bases. Trimming took 4 bases from V and 2 from J; bases not matched to a gene: 5. CDR3 length equals 14 residues. Germline CDR1 reads SGHRS; CDR2 reads YFSETQ.

This chain links TRBV20-1 with TRBJ2-5; possible D gene TRBD1, 5 bases. Trimming pared 0 bases from V and 6 bases from J, leaving 5 bases between. This CDR3 region has 11 residues. CDR1 and CDR2 from the germline V gene are DFQATT and SNEGSKA (reference sequence). The CDR3 DNA reads TGCAGTGCTAGAGAGGGGCAGACCCAGTACTTC. Residues: CSAREGQTQYF.

The J gene is TRBJ2-5, the V gene TRBV28; 7 bases line up with TRBD2. The J segment lost 4 bases and the V segment lost 3 bases, leaving 8 bases of the junction unmatched. This CDR3 has 15 amino acids. Per germline, CDR1 MDHEN and CDR2 SYDVKM. CDR3 amino acids: CASSLTGGSGETQYF. DNA of the CDR3: TGTGCCAGCAGTTTGACCGGGGGGTCGGGAGAGACCCAGTACTTC. The full variable domain, completed using reference TRBV28 and TRBJ2-5, is DVKVTQSSRYLVKRTGEKVFLECVQDMDHENMFWYRQDPGLGLRLIYFSYDVKMKEKGDIPEGYSVSREKKERFSLILESASTNQTSMYLCASSLTGGSGETQYFGPGTRLLVL.

The genes are TRBV23-1 and TRBJ1-5, with D unclear. TRBV23-1 is reported as an ORF; its role is uncertain. Deletions cut 3 bases from V and 0 bases from J, with 21 bases between. CDR3 length: 19 amino acids. In DNA, the CDR3 is TGCGCCAGCAGTCACCGTATACCGGGTCTTCGTTATAGCAATCAGCCCCAGCATTTT. Amino acid sequence: CASSHRIPGLRYSNQPQHF.

The chain has TRBV7-9 and TRBJ1-2, with D possibly being TRBD1 (6 bases). Germline lookup yields CDR1 SEHNR and CDR2 FQNEAQ (reference sequence). This CDR3 comprises 13 residues. V lost 6 bases, J lost 7 bases, and 15 bases lay in between. The CDR3 here is CASSTDRLSGYTF. The CDR3, as DNA: TGTGCCAGCAGTACCGACAGGCTCTCTGGCTACACCTTC.

The chain employs TRBV5-5 and TRBJ2-7; D is possibly TRBD1 (6 bases). V lost 0 bases and J 3 bases, leaving 10 bases between the germline ends. Germline lookup yields CDR1 SGHKS and CDR2 YYEKEE (reference sequence). The CDR3 totals 14 residues. This CDR3 is CASSLGRQDYEQYF. CDR3 nucleotides: TGTGCCAGCAGCTTGGGTAGACAGGACTACGAGCAGTACTTC.